This T cell receptor beta chain derives from a study of T cells in Graves' hyperthyroidism and ophthalmopathy. Amplification targeted TCR beta CDR3 regions from RNA transcripts. An initial round of RT-PCR targeting the TCR CDR3 relied on the HTBI primer set. TCRdb reanalysed the multiplex PCR reads using MiXCR and keeps one entry per CDR3 protein. The sample lists over 300,000 distinct CDR3 sequences, approximately 15% occurring once. In this sample, this clonotype turned up many times. This clonotype was obtained from a woman aged 40-49 years with Graves' ophthalmopathy. Sequenced material: blood.

The CDR3 DNA follows: TGTGCCACCAGTGATTTGTCAGCGGGGGGGCCTAGGGATGAGCAGTTCTTC. Encoded protein: CATSDLSAGGPRDEQFF. The chain has TRBV24-1 and TRBJ2-1; 10 bases are a match to TRBD2. Per the germline V gene, CDR1 is KGHDR and CDR2 is SFDVKD. V lost 0 bases to trimming and J lost 8 bases; unmatched junction nucleotides: 9. The CDR3 is 17 residues long.